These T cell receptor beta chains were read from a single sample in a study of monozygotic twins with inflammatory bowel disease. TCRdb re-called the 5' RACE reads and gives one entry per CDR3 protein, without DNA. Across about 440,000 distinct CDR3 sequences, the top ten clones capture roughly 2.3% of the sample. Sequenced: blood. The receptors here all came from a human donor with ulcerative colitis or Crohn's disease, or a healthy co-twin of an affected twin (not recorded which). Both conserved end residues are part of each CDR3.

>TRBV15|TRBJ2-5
CATSRELAVEETQYF
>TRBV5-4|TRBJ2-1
CASSSGLLSYNEQFF
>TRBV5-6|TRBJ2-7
CASSLLGEEQYF
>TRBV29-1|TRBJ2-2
CSVSASGLDTGELFF
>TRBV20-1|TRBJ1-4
CSASGTGGHEKLFF
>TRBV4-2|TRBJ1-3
CASSQDLSYSGNTIYF
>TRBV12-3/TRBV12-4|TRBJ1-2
CASSRDRTYYGYTF
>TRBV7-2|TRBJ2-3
CASSSRGAPADTQYF
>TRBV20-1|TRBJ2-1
CSATGTSNYNEQFF
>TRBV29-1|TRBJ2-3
CSADSSGTDTQYF
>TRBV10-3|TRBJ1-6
CAITGQIRSPLHF
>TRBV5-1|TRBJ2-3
CASSAGLAGRLSDTQYF
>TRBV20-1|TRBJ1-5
CSALGTGGRQPQHF
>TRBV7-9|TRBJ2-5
CASTNQGGTQYF
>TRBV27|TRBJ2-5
CASRAGRQETQYF
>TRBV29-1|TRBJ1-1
CSVEDHREEAFF
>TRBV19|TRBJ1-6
CASSIPAGANSPLHF
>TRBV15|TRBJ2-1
CATSRDRAGGPDEQFF
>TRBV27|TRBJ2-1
CASSLQGWQTYNEQFF
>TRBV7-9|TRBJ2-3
CATQPYRSFTDTQYF
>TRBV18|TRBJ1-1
CASSPRGQGSEAFF
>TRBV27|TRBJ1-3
CASSLRGLSGNTIYF
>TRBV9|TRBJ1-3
CASTTGRSGNTIYF
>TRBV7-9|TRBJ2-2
CASTRTGELFF
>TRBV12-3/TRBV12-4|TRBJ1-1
CASSPGATEAFF
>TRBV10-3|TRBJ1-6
CATRQGTNSPLHF
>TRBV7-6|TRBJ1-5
CASSLASVGQPQHF
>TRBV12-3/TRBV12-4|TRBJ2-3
CASSTDRVTDTQYF
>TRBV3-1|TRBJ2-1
CASSQAGNSYNEQFF
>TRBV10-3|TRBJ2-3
CAISDPGLEVVDTQYF
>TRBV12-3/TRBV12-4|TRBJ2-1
CASSFFPGNEQFF
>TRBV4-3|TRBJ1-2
CASSQESGARGYGYTF
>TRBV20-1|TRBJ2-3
CSAPLAGASADTQYF
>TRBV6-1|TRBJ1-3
CASSAQTGPSGNTIYF
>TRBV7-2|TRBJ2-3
CASSLSSGVVDTQYF
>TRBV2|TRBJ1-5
CASRKGRGEGDNQPQHF
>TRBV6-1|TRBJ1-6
CASSWGLLNGSPLHF
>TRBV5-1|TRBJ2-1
CASSLGRNNNEQFF
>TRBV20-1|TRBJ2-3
CSAEPLGDTQYF
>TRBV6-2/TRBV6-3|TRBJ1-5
CASRIRDSLNQPQHF